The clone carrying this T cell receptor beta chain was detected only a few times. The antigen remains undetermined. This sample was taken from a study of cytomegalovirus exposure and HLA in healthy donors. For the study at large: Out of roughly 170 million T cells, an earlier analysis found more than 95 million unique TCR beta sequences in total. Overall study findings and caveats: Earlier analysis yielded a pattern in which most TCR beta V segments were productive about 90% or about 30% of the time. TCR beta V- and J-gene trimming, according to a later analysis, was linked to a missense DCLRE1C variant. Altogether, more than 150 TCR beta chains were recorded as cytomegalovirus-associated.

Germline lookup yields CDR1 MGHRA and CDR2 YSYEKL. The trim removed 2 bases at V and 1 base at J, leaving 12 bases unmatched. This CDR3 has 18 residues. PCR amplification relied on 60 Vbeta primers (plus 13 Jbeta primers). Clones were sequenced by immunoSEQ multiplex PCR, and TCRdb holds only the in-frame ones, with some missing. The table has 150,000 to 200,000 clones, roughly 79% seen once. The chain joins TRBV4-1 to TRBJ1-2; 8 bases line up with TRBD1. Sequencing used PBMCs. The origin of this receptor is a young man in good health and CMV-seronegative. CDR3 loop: CASSQNPQGATFNYGYTF. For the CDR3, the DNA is TGCGCCAGCAGCCAAAACCCCCAGGGGGCGACCTTTAACTATGGCTACACCTTC.